One sample yielded the 17 T cell receptor beta chains listed below, sequenced in a study of identical twins. In TCRdb, the 5' RACE reads were re-called with MiXCR into one record per CDR3 protein. The data hold about 530,000 distinct CDR3 sequences, with approximately 20% observed a single time. These same data were also listed under a study on yellow fever vaccine responses in identical twins.

Sequenced material: CD4+ T cells sorted from blood. The receptors here all came from a woman aged 18-35 years in good health.

The rearrangement links TRBV6-5 to TRBJ2-2; possibly TRBD2 for D (5 bases). V was shortened by 2 bases and J by 6 bases, with 19 bases between the two germline ends. Germline V gene lookup returns CDR1 MNHEY and CDR2 SVGAGI. CDR3 size: 17 residues. CDR3 loop: CASSYRAYGPGAGELFF. DNA for the CDR3: TGTGCCAGCAGTTACCGGGCTTATGGGCCCGGGGCCGGGGAGCTGTTTTTT.

This clonotype was detected a few times. The chain carries TRBV12-3 or TRBV12-4 and TRBJ1-2; the match to TRBD1 covers 7 bases. The V segment lost 3 bases and the J segment 11 bases; nucleotides outside the gene matches: 12. The CDR3 contains 14 residues. As DNA, the CDR3 is TGTGCCAGCAGTTTGACGTCAGGGGGTCTTGGTTACACCTTC. Protein: CASSLTSGGLGYTF.

This chain connects TRBV7-8 to TRBJ2-7; maybe TRBD1 (5 bases). Germline V gene lookup returns CDR1 SGHVS and CDR2 FQNEAQ. The CDR3 length is 15 residues. V lost 1 base and J lost 4, with 14 bases in between. Here the CDR3 DNA reads TGTGCCAGCAGCTTAGACAGGCCGCCCTCTTACGAGCAGTACTTC. It encodes CASSLDRPPSYEQYF.

V is TRBV5-1 and J is TRBJ2-5, with a tentative D call TRBD1 (6 bases). Trimming removed 3 bases from V and 3 bases from J, with 18 bases in between. Germline V CDR1 and CDR2: SGHRS, YFSETQ. The CDR3 runs to 16 residues. The CDR3 sequence is CASSYPTGSGEETQYF. CDR3 sequence (DNA): TGCGCCAGCAGCTACCCAACAGGGTCAGGGGAAGAGACCCAGTACTTC.

This rearrangement joins TRBV6-1 to TRBJ1-6, with D hard to call. There are 16 residues in the CDR3. Germline V CDR1 and CDR2: MNHNS, SASEGT. The V end was cut by 6 bases, the J end by 3 bases, with 15 bases between. CDR3 region: CASSPTGRNYNSPLHF. In nucleotides, the CDR3 is TGTGCCAGCAGCCCAACTGGACGGAACTATAATTCACCCCTCCACTTT.

This clonotype was counted a few times. CDR3 region: CASNPKWYGYTF. Written as DNA, the CDR3 is TGTGCCAGCAACCCCAAGTGGTATGGCTACACCTTC. The chain joins TRBV12-3 or TRBV12-4 to TRBJ1-2, with D hard to call. CDR3 length equals 12 residues. With 7 bases removed from V and 5 bases from J, the gap between germline ends came to 11 bases.

This rearrangement joins TRBV18 to TRBJ1-6; 11 bases are a match to TRBD1. The CDR3 is 15 amino acids. J was trimmed by 7 bases and V by 3 bases; bases with no gene match: 2. Germline V gene data show CDR1 as KGHSH and CDR2 as LQKENI. CDR3 sequence: CASSPGQGENSPLHF. Here the CDR3 DNA reads TGTGCCAGCTCACCGGGACAGGGGGAAAATTCACCCCTCCACTTT.

This clonotype has just a few counts. V is TRBV3-1 and J is TRBJ2-1; no reliable D call. Germline V gene data show CDR1 as LGHDT and CDR2 as YNNKEL (reference sequence). V shed 0 bases and J shed 11 bases, with 8 bases lying between them. CDR3 size: 12 residues. The CDR3, as DNA: TGTGCCAGCAGCCAAGATGGGGTGAAGCAGTTCTTC. It codes for CASSQDGVKQFF.

This chain joins TRBV4-1 and TRBJ1-1; unclear D gene. The germline gives CDR1 MGHRA, CDR2 YSYEKL. The CDR3 covers 13 residues. V was trimmed by 0 bases and J by 5 bases, leaving 7 bases between them. The DNA of the CDR3 is TGCGCCAGCAGCCAAGATGGCAGTACTGAAGCTTTCTTT. Protein sequence: CASSQDGSTEAFF.

V usage is TRBV12-3 or TRBV12-4 and J usage is TRBJ1-1, with D perhaps TRBD1 (5 bases). CDR3 length: 15 amino acids. Trimming stripped 5 bases from V and 1 base from J, with 14 bases between. The CDR3 region has the DNA TGTGCCAGCAGTCTCCCCGGGGCGCGGAACACTGAAGCTTTCTTT. It translates to CASSLPGARNTEAFF.

The chain links TRBV3-1 to TRBJ2-1; 10 nucleotides align to TRBD2. The CDR3 has 16 amino acids. The ends lost 2 bases at V and 6 bases at J; junction bases unmatched: 7. The germline gives CDR1 LGHDT, CDR2 YNNKEL (reference sequence). The CDR3 nucleotides read TGTGCCAGCAGCCAAACTAGCGGGGTCGTCTCCAATGAGCAGTTCTTC. Residues: CASSQTSGVVSNEQFF.

A few counts support this clonotype. The chain recombines TRBV7-9 with TRBJ1-2; maybe TRBD1 (5 bases). Germline loops: CDR1 SEHNR, CDR2 FQNEAQ (reference sequence). CDR3 length: 15 amino acids. The germline V and J ends were trimmed by 0 bases and 5 bases, with 13 bases remaining between them. The CDR3 reads CASSLANWAGYGYTF. The CDR3 nucleotides are TGTGCCAGCAGCTTAGCAAATTGGGCAGGGTATGGCTACACCTTC.

The chain has TRBV27 and TRBJ2-5; TRBD1 matches at 10 bases. Germline values: CDR1 MNHEY, CDR2 SMNVEV (reference sequence). Trimming at V came to 0 bases and at J to 5 bases, leaving 12 bases not matched to a gene. This CDR3 is built from 18 residues. The CDR3 protein is CASSLSTVDRGRRETQYF. CDR3 bases: TGTGCCAGCAGTTTATCTACCGTCGACAGGGGGCGACGGGAGACCCAGTACTTC.

A few counts support this clonotype. V and J are TRBV5-1 and TRBJ2-1; no reliable D call. This CDR3 spans 13 amino acids. V dropped 4 bases and J dropped 6 bases, with 11 bases sitting between them. Germline V lookup: CDR1 SGHRS, CDR2 YFSETQ. CDR3 in amino acids: CASSRPLGNEQFF. CDR3 sequence (DNA): TGCGCCAGCAGCCGGCCTCTCGGCAATGAGCAGTTCTTC.

CDR3 DNA: TGCAGTGCTAGGGGGAAGGGGGTTCAGCGGGAGCAGTACGTC. It encodes CSARGKGVQREQYV. The chain recombines TRBV20-1 with TRBJ2-7; the D gene is possibly TRBD1 (6 bases). V was shortened by 3 bases and J by 7 bases, with 19 bases between the two germline ends. CDR1 and CDR2 from the germline V gene are DFQATT and SNEGSKA (reference sequence). The CDR3 has 14 amino acids.

This chain connects TRBV14 to TRBJ2-3; D perhaps matches TRBD2 (5 bases). This CDR3 region has 14 residues. V was clipped by 6 bases and J by 4 bases, with 14 bases between them. The germline V gene has CDR1 SGHDN and CDR2 FVKESK. The CDR3 DNA reads TGTGCCAGCAGTAACTCACTAGGCGCAGATACGCAGTATTTT. It specifies CASSNSLGADTQYF.

This sequence joins TRBV5-1 and TRBJ2-3; D not certain. CDR1 and CDR2 (germline): SGHRS, YFSETQ. Trimming shortened V by 1 base and J by 2 bases, and 14 bases separated the two germline ends. The CDR3 is 16 residues long. This CDR3 reads CASSLRSYADTDTQYF. The CDR3, as DNA: TGCGCCAGCAGCTTGCGGTCGTATGCCGACACAGATACGCAGTATTTT.